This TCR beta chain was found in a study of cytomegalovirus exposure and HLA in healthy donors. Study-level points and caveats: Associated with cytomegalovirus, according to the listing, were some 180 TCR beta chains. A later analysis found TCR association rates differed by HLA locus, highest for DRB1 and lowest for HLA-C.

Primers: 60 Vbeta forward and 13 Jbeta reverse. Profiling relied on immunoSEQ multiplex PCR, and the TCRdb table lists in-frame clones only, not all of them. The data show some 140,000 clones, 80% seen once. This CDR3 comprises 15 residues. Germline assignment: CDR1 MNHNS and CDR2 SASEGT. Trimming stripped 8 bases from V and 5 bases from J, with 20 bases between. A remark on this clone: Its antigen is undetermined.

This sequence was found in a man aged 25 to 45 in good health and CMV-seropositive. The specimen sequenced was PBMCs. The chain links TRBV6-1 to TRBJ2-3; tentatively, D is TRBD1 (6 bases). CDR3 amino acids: CASSSVPGELDTQYF. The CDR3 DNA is TGTGCCAGCTCTAGTGTGCCAGGGGAGTTAGATACGCAGTATTTT.